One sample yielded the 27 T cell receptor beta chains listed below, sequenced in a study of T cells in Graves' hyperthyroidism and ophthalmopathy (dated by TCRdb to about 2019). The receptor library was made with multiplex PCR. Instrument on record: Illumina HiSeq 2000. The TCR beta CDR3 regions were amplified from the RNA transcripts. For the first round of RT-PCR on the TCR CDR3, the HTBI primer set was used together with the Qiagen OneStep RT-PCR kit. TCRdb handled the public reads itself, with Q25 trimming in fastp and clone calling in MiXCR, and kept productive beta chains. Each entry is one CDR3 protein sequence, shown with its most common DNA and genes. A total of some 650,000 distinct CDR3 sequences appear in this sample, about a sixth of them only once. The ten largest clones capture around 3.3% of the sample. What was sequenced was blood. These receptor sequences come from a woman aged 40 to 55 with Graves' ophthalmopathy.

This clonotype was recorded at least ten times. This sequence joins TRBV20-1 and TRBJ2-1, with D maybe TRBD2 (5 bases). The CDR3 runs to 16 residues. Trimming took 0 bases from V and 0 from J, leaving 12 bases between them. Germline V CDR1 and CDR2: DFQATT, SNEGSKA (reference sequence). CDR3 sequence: CSARDRRAYSYNEQFF. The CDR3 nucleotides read TGCAGTGCTAGAGATCGGCGGGCCTACTCCTACAATGAGCAGTTCTTC.

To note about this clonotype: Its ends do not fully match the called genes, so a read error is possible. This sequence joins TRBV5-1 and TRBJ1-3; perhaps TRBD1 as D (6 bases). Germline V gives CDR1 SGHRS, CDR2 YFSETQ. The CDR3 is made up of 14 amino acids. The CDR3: CASSPGTTGNTVYF. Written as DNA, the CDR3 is TGCGCCAGCAGCCCCGGGACAACAGGAAACACCGTATATTTT.

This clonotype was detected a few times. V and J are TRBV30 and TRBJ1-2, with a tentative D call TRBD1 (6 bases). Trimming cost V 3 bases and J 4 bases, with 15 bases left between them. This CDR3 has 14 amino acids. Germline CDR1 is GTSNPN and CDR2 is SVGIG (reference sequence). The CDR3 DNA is TGTGCCTGGAGGCCCCCGGGGGCTGGCTATGGCTACACCTTC. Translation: CAWRPPGAGYGYTF. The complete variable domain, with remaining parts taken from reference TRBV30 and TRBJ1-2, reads SQTIHQWPATLVQPVGSPLSLECTVEGTSNPNLYWYRQAAGRGLQLLFYSVGIGQISSEVPQNLSASRPQDRQFILSSKKLLLSDSGFYLCAWRPPGAGYGYTFGSGTRLTVV.

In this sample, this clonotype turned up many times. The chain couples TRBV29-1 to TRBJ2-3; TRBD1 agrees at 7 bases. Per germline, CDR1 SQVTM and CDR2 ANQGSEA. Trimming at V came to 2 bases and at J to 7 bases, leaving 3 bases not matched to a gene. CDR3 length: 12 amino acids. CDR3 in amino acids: CSVETGEYTQYF. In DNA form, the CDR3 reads TGCAGCGTTGAAACAGGGGAATATACGCAGTATTTT.

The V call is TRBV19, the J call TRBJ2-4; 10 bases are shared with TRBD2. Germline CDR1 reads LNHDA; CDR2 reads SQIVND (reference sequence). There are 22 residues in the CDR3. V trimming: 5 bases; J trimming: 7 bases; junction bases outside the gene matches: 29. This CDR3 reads CASSALTEGQGASGSGVNIQYF. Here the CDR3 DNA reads TGTGCCAGTAGTGCCCTAACAGAGGGCCAAGGAGCTAGCGGGAGCGGGGTGAACATTCAGTACTTC.

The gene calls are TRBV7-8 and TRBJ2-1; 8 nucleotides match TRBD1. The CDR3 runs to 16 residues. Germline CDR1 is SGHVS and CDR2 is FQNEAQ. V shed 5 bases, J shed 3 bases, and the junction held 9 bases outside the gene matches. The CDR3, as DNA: TGTGCCAGCAGCCCCCTGGACAGGGCGCTCTACAATGAGCAGTTCTTC. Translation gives CASSPLDRALYNEQFF.

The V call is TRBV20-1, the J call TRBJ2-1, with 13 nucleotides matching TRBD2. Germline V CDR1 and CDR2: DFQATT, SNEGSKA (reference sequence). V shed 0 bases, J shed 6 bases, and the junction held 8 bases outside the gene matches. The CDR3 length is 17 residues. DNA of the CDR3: TGCAGTGCTAGAGATGCCCAGGGACTAGCGGGGTTCAATGAGCAGTTCTTC. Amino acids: CSARDAQGLAGFNEQFF.

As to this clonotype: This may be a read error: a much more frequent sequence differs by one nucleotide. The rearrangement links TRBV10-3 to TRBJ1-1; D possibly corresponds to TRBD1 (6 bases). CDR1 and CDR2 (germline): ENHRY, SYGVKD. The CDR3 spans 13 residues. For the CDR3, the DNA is TGTGCCACCATAACAGGGCCGAACATTGAAGCTTTCTTT. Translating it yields CATITGPNIEAFF.

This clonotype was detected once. This chain's CDR3 is CASSSLLAGAHYNEQFF. CDR3 sequence (DNA): TGTGCCAGCAGTTCCCTACTCGCGGGGGCCCACTACAATGAGCAGTTCTTC. The chain has TRBV28 and TRBJ2-1, with D tentatively TRBD2 (7 bases). V was pared by 4 bases and J by 3 bases, with 19 bases between. CDR3 size: 17 residues. Germline CDR1 MDHEN, CDR2 SYDVKM.

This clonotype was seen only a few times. This chain's CDR3 is CASNRQNTEAFF. The CDR3 DNA sequence: TGTGCCAGCAACAGACAGAACACTGAAGCTTTCTTT. This rearrangement joins TRBV6-1 to TRBJ1-1; D gene uncertain. Trimming left V 7 bases short and J 1 base short, with 7 bases between. In germline, CDR1 is MNHNS, CDR2 SASEGT. The CDR3 has 12 amino acids.

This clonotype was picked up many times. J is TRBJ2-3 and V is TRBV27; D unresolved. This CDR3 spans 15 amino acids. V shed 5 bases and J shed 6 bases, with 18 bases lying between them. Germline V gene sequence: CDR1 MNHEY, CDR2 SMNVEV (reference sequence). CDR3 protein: CASSPTATGVDTQYF. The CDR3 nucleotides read TGTGCCAGCAGTCCAACGGCTACCGGTGTGGATACGCAGTATTTT.

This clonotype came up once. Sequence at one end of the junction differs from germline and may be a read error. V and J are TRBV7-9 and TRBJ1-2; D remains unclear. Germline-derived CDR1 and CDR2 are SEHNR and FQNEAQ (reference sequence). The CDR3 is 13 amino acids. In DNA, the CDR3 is TGTGTCAGCAGTCCCGCCGTATTCTATGGCTACACCTTC. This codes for CVSSPAVFYGYTF.

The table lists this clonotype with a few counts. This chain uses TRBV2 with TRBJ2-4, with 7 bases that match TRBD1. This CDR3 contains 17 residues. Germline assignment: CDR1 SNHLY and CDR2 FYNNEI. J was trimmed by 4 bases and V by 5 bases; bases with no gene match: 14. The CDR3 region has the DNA TGTGCCAGCAGTCCTCCCCCTCGACAGGGCGTAAAAAACATTCAGTACTTC. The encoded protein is CASSPPPRQGVKNIQYF.

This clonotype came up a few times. The CDR3 DNA sequence: TGTGCCAGCAGTGTGGGGTTAGGGAATCAGCCCCAGCATTTT. Protein: CASSVGLGNQPQHF. V and J are TRBV6-1 and TRBJ1-5, with D unresolved. Trimming cost V 4 bases and J 4 bases, with 11 bases left between them. The V gene's germline CDR1 is MNHNS and CDR2 SASEGT. The CDR3 spans 14 residues.

CDR3 nucleotides: TGCAGCGTGGGGCCTTCCTACAATGAGCAGTTCTTC. Encoded protein: CSVGPSYNEQFF. V is TRBV29-1 and J is TRBJ2-1, with D possibly TRBD1 on 5 matching bases. Trimming cost V 6 bases and J 1 base, with 7 bases left between them. Germline V lookup: CDR1 SQVTM, CDR2 ANQGSEA. The CDR3 is made up of 12 amino acids.

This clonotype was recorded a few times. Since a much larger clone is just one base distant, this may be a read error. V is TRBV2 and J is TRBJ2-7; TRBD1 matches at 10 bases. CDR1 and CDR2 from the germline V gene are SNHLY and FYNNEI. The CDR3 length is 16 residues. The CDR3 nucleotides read TGTGCCAGCATTGGGGGCCGAGACAGGGGGCATCGCGAGCAGTGCTTC. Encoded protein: CASIGGRDRGHREQCF. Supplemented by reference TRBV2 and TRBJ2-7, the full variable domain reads EPEVTQTPSHQVTQMGQEVILRCVPISNHLYFYWYRQILGQKVEFLVSFYNNEISEKSEIFDDQFSVERPDGSNFTLKIRSTKLEDSAMYFCASIGGRDRGHREQCFGPGTRLTVT.

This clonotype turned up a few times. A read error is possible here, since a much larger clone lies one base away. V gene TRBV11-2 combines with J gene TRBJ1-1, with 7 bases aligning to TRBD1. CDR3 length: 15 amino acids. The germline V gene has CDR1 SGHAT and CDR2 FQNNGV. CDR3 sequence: CVSSPRQGGSTEAFF. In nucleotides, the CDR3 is TGTGTCAGCAGCCCTCGACAGGGTGGGAGCACTGAAGCTTTCTTT.

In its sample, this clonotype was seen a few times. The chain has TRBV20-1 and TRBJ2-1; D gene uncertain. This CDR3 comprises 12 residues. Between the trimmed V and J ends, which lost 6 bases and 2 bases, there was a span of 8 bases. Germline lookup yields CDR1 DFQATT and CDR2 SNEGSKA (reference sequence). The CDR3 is CSAPLTYNEQFF. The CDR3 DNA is TGCAGTGCCCCACTGACCTACAATGAGCAGTTCTTC.

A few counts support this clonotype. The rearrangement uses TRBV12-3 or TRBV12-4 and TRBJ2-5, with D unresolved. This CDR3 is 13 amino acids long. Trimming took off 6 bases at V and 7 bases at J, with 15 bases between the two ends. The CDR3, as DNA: TGTGCCAGCAGCCTAGGCCGCGGATGGACCCAGTACTTC. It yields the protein CASSLGRGWTQYF.

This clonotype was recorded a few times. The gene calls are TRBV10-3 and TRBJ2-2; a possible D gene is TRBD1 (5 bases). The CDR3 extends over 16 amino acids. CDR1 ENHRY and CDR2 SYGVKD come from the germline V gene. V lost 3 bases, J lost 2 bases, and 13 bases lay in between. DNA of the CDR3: TGTGCCATCAGTGACCGGCAGGGTCACAACACCGGGGAGCTGTTTTTT. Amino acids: CAISDRQGHNTGELFF.

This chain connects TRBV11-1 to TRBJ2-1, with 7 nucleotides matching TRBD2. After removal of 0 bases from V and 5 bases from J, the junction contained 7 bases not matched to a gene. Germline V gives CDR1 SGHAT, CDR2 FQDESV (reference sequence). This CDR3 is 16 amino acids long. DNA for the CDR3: TGTGCCAGCAGCTTAGCGCTGGTAGCGGGTGACAATGAGCAGTTCTTC. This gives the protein CASSLALVAGDNEQFF.

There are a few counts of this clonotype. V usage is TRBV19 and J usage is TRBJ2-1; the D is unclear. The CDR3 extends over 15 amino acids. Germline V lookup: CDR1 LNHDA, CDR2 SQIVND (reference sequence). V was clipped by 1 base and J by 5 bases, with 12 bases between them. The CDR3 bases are TGTGCCAGTAGTATAGGGGATTACTTCGACAATGAGCAGTTCTTC. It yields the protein CASSIGDYFDNEQFF.

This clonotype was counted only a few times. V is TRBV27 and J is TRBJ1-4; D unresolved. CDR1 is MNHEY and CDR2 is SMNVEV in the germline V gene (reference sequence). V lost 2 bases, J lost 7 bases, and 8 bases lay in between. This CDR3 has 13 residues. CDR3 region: CASSLRRPEKLFF. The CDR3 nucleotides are TGTGCCAGCAGTTTAAGGAGACCTGAAAAACTGTTTTTT.

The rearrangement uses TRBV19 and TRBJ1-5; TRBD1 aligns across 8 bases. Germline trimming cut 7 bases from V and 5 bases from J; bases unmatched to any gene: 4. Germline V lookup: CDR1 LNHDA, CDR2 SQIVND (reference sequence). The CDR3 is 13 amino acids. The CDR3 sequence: CASTETGDQPQHF. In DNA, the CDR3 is TGTGCCAGTACCGAGACAGGGGATCAGCCCCAGCATTTT. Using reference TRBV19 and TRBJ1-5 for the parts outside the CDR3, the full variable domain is DGGITQSPKYLFRKEGQNVTLSCEQNLNHDAMYWYRQDPGQGLRLIYYSQIVNDFQKGDIAEGYSVSREKKESFPLTVTSAQKNPTAFYLCASTETGDQPQHFGDGTRLSIL.

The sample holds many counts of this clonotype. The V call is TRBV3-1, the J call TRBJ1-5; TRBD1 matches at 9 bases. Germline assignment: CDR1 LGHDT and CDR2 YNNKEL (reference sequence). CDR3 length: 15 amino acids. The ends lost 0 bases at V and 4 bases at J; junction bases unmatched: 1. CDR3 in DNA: TGTGCCAGCAGCCAAGAGACAGGGGGGAATCAGCCCCAGCATTTT. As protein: CASSQETGGNQPQHF.

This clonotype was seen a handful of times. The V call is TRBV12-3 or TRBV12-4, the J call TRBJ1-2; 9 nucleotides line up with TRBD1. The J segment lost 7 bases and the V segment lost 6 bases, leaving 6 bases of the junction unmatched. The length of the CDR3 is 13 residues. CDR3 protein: CASSDGTGFGYTF. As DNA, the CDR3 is TGTGCCAGCAGCGACGGGACAGGGTTTGGCTACACCTTC.

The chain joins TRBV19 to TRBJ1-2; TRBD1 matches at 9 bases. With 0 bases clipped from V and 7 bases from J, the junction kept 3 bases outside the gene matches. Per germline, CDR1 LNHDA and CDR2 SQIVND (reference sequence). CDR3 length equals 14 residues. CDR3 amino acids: CASSIEQGAAGYTF. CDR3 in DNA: TGTGCCAGTAGTATAGAACAGGGGGCGGCTGGCTACACCTTC.